This T cell receptor (beta chain) was retrieved from a study of T cell responses to AZD1222 COVID-19 vaccine. Points from the study as a whole: Seropositive AZD1222 recipients at baseline numbered only five or six. In a largely white British group with more females than males, clonal diversity was possibly underestimated. Following two doses of AZD1222, Spike-specific TCR breadth and depth rose. There were vaccine-associated CD4 TCRs across spike, dominant at 160-218 and 743-854.

A word on this clone: Its specificity is unknown.

Generated by immunoSEQ multiplex PCR, the TCRdb table keeps only in-frame clones and is missing some. The sample has tens of thousands of clones; 65% to 90% are singletons. V lost 4 bases and J lost 1; bases outside the gene matches: 4. Looked up from germline, CDR1 is LNHDA and CDR2 is SQIVND (reference sequence). The CDR3 is made up of 15 amino acids. This receptor was obtained from an adult who received the AZD1222 COVID-19 vaccine. The chain links TRBV19 to TRBJ1-1, with 9 bases that match TRBD1. Material: peripheral blood, obtained 28 days after the second AZD1222 dose. CDR3 sequence (DNA): TGTGCCAGTAGTAGGCCGGGACAGGGGAACACTGAAGCTTTCTTT. Its protein product is CASSRPGQGNTEAFF. Variable domain in full (rest from reference TRBV19 and TRBJ1-1): DGGITQSPKYLFRKEGQNVTLSCEQNLNHDAMYWYRQDPGQGLRLIYYSQIVNDFQKGDIAEGYSVSREKKESFPLTVTSAQKNPTAFYLCASSRPGQGNTEAFFGQGTRLTVV.